This T cell receptor (beta chain) was recorded in a study of identical twins. This clonotype came up many times. One entry per CDR3 protein results from TCRdb running MiXCR on the 5' RACE reads. The profile shows approximately 680,000 distinct CDR3 sequences, about 7.6% of them singletons. These data are also associated with another study on yellow fever vaccine responses in identical twins.

The sample consisted of PBMCs. This clonotype was sampled from a woman under 30 in good health.

CDR3 region: CASSRWAGVETQYF. As DNA, the CDR3 is TGTGCCAGCAGCCGATGGGCGGGGGTAGAGACCCAGTACTTC. The chain carries TRBV5-6 and TRBJ2-5; 7 bases line up with TRBD2. The V and J ends lost 4 bases and 4 bases, in that order; junction bases with no gene match: 7. Germline V CDR1 and CDR2: SGHDT, YYEEEE. This CDR3 spans 14 amino acids.